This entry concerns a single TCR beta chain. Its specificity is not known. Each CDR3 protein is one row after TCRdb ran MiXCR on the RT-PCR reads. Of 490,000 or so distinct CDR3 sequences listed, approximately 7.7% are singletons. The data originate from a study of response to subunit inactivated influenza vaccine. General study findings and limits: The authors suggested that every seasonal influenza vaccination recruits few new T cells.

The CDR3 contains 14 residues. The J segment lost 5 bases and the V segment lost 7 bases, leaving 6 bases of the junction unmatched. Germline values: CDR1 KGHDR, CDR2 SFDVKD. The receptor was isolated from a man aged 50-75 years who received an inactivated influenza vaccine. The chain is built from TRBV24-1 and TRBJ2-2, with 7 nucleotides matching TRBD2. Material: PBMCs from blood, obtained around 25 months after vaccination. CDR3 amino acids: CATSASGGTGELFF. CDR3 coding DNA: TGTGCCACCAGCGCCTCCGGGGGGACCGGGGAGCTGTTTTTT.